What follows are 5 T cell receptor beta chains derived from one specimen sequenced in a study of T-cell memory formation after mild COVID-19 listed by TCRdb under 2021. Libraries came from 5' RACE. The listed sequencing device is Illumina NovaSeq 6000. Starting from the raw public reads, TCRdb applied fastp trimming at Q25, assembled clones with MiXCR and retained in-frame beta chains. Each entry is one CDR3 protein sequence, shown with its most common DNA and genes. Across this sample there are approximately 98,000 distinct CDR3 sequences, with over 15% seen only once. The biggest ten clones account for 5% to 7% of the sample. Source material: PBMCs or a T cell subset sorted from them (not recorded which). Receptors originate from a man aged 18 to 30 who had mild COVID-19 (a few samples of this study predate the infection). The sample titles of this study are shuffled in the database, so cell type and time point are left out; the donor was told from shared clones.

This clonotype has more than one count but fewer than ten. The V call is TRBV4-3, the J call TRBJ1-2; perhaps TRBD1 as D (6 bases). Germline V CDR1 and CDR2: LGHNA, YSLEER. The CDR3 contains 17 residues. V was clipped by 0 bases and J by 3 bases, with 17 bases between them. The CDR3 DNA is TGCGCCAGCAGCCAAGAACCCGCCGGACAGTCCCACTATGGCTACACCTTC. It translates to CASSQEPAGQSHYGYTF.

This clonotype is a singleton in its sample. The conserved phenylalanine or tryptophan normally closing the CDR3 is absent here, so this likely arose from a read error. The V call is TRBV7-2, the J call TRBJ1-4, with unresolved D. The V end lost 5 bases, the J end lost 3 bases, and 13 bases lay between the germline ends. Germline V gene sequence: CDR1 SGHTA, CDR2 FQGNSA. CDR3 length: 15 residues. The CDR3 DNA reads TGTGCCAGCAGCCGATCGGGTGGATCTAATGAAAAACTGTTTTCT. Translated, it gives CASSRSGGSNEKLFS.

This clonotype has just a few counts. The rearrangement joins TRBV5-1 to TRBJ2-3; D remains unclear. This CDR3 has 14 residues. Trimming took off 0 bases at V and 4 bases at J, with 9 bases between the two ends. In germline, CDR1 is SGHRS, CDR2 YFSETQ. CDR3 in amino acids: CASSLARNPDTQYF. As DNA, the CDR3 is TGCGCCAGCAGCTTGGCCCGCAACCCAGATACGCAGTATTTT.

V usage is TRBV20-1 and J usage is TRBJ2-5; the D is unclear. Trimming removed 4 bases from V and 0 bases from J, with 24 bases in between. The CDR3 extends over 18 amino acids. From germline, CDR1 is DFQATT and CDR2 SNEGSKA (reference sequence). The CDR3 sequence: CSANFRWQLGVHQETQYF. The CDR3 coding sequence is TGCAGTGCTAACTTTCGATGGCAGTTGGGCGTACACCAAGAGACCCAGTACTTC.

This clonotype was recorded a few times. This chain links TRBV7-2 with TRBJ1-1; TRBD1 matches 9 bases. V lost 5 bases to trimming and J lost 1 base; unmatched junction nucleotides: 5. This CDR3 spans 15 amino acids. Germline V gene data show CDR1 as SGHTA and CDR2 as FQGNSA. CDR3 sequence: CASSPYRGQNTEAFF. The DNA for the CDR3 is TGTGCCAGCAGCCCTTACAGGGGGCAGAACACTGAAGCTTTCTTT.